These 26 T cell receptor beta chains share one sample of origin, sequenced in a study of blood T cell repertoires in COVID-19. Sequencing used immunoSEQ multiplex PCR; TCRdb keeps in-frame clones, though not all of them. Of 340,000 or so clones listed, about nine tenths are singletons. Sequencing was done on a sample of peripheral blood. These receptors came from a middle-aged man with active or convalescent COVID-19.

The gene calls are TRBV27 and TRBJ1-5; D is ambiguous. The CDR3 contains 17 residues. The germline gives CDR1 MNHEY, CDR2 SMNVEV (reference sequence). Trimming removed 3 bases at V and 5 bases at J, with 20 bases between. The DNA for the CDR3 is TGTGCCAGCAGTTTCTCCGGGTTCCCGACGGGTCATCAGCCCCAGCATTTT. It translates to CASSFSGFPTGHQPQHF.

The sample holds one count of this clone. This chain joins TRBV13 and TRBJ2-3, with 12 bases that match TRBD2. J lost 3 bases, V lost 4 bases, and 5 bases had no gene match. CDR1 and CDR2 from the germline V gene are PRHDT and FYEKMQ (reference sequence). This CDR3 has 16 amino acids. CDR3 loop: CASSSLAGGGTDTQYF. CDR3 nucleotide sequence: TGTGCCAGCAGCTCACTAGCGGGGGGCGGTACAGATACGCAGTATTTT.

This clone was recorded a few times. At the DNA level, this CDR3 is encoded by other sequences in the same sample as well. The chain uses TRBV5-1 and TRBJ1-1; a possible D gene is TRBD1 (5 bases). Between the trimmed V and J ends, which lost 0 bases and 4 bases, there was a span of 10 bases. The CDR3 consists of 14 residues. The germline CDR1 and CDR2 sequences are SGHRS and YFSETQ. This chain's CDR3 is CASSLGAGRTEAFF. For the CDR3, the DNA is TGCGCCAGCAGCTTGGGCGCAGGGCGCACTGAAGCTTTCTTT.

V gene TRBV19 combines with J gene TRBJ1-5; D perhaps matches TRBD1 (6 bases). The CDR3 is 15 residues long. In germline, CDR1 is LNHDA, CDR2 SQIVND (reference sequence). Trimming shortened V by 11 bases and J by 2 bases, and 19 bases separated the two germline ends. The CDR3 coding sequence is TGTGCCTCACAACCCTACAGGGACGGCAATCAGCCCCAGCATTTT. As protein: CASQPYRDGNQPQHF.

CDR3 sequence (DNA): TGTGCCAGCAGAGAAGAGTACGAGCAGTACTTC. Its translation is CASREEYEQYF. The chain recombines TRBV9 with TRBJ2-7; D gene uncertain. The CDR3 is 11 amino acids. Trimming stripped 5 bases from V and 4 bases from J, with 7 bases between. The germline V gene has CDR1 SGDLS and CDR2 YYNGEE.

The CDR3 loop is CASWDKGISYEQYF. In nucleotides, the CDR3 is TGTGCCAGCTGGGACAAGGGTATCTCCTACGAGCAGTACTTC. This sequence joins TRBV6-5 and TRBJ2-7; weak D call: TRBD1 (6 bases). V lost 8 bases and J lost 0, with 14 bases in between. Germline assignment: CDR1 MNHEY and CDR2 SVGAGI. The CDR3 loop spans 14 amino acids.

The chain couples TRBV5-4 to TRBJ1-4; the D gene is possibly TRBD1 (5 bases). The V and J ends lost 4 bases and 3 bases respectively, with 22 bases between them. Germline lookup yields CDR1 SGHNT and CDR2 YYREEE (reference sequence). CDR3 length: 18 residues. The CDR3 protein is CASSTKKTTGHSNEKLFF. In DNA form, the CDR3 reads TGTGCCAGCAGCACGAAAAAAACTACAGGTCACTCTAATGAAAAACTGTTTTTT.

The chain combines TRBV2 with TRBJ1-3, with D possibly being TRBD1 (5 bases). The CDR3 runs 13 residues. Germline loops: CDR1 SNHLY, CDR2 FYNNEI. V gave up 6 bases and J gave up 0 bases, with 6 bases separating them. Written as DNA, the CDR3 is TGTGCCAGCAGGGACAACTCTGGAAACACCATATATTTT. Translation gives CASRDNSGNTIYF.

The chain uses TRBV25-1 and TRBJ2-3, with a tentative D call TRBD1 (6 bases). V was clipped by 1 base and J by 2 bases, with 16 bases between them. The germline CDR1 and CDR2 sequences are MGHDK and SYGVNS. CDR3 length: 17 amino acids. Here the CDR3 reads CASSESAQGLFTDTQYF. The CDR3 DNA is TGTGCCAGCAGTGAATCAGCCCAGGGGCTATTCACAGATACGCAGTATTTT.

The chain links TRBV5-4 to TRBJ1-2, with 9 bases identical to TRBD1. The trim removed 2 bases at V and 1 base at J, leaving 3 bases unmatched. Germline V gene sequence: CDR1 SGHNT, CDR2 YYREEE (reference sequence). The CDR3 totals 15 residues. CDR3 residues: CASSLQGAFNYGYTF. The DNA of the CDR3 is TGTGCCAGCAGCTTACAGGGGGCTTTTAACTATGGCTACACCTTC.

This sequence joins TRBV5-4 and TRBJ2-7, with D possibly being TRBD1 (6 bases). Deletions cut 3 bases from V and 3 bases from J, with 19 bases between. The germline CDR1 and CDR2 sequences are SGHNT and YYREEE (reference sequence). This CDR3 has 16 residues. CDR3: CASSSRKTGALYEQYF. Here the CDR3 DNA reads TGTGCCAGCAGCTCGCGGAAGACAGGAGCACTCTACGAGCAGTACTTC.

The table lists this clone with a count of one. CDR3 in amino acids: CASSLGDRDREKLFF. CDR3 DNA: TGTGCCAGCAGCTTAGGGGACAGGGATCGGGAAAAACTGTTTTTT. The chain carries TRBV7-2 and TRBJ1-4, with 9 bases that match TRBD1. The CDR3 runs 15 residues. Germline CDR1 SGHTA, CDR2 FQGNSA. Trimming removed 1 base from V and 8 bases from J; junction bases left unmatched: 5.

This clone was seen just once. The chain couples TRBV5-6 to TRBJ1-2; tentatively, D is TRBD1 (5 bases). The CDR3 extends over 15 amino acids. The germline V gene encodes CDR1 SGHDT and CDR2 YYEEEE. V was trimmed by 3 bases and J by 0 bases, leaving 12 bases between them. The CDR3 coding sequence is TGTGCCAGCAGCTGGGACTCCCGAGCTAACTATGGCTACACCTTC. Protein sequence: CASSWDSRANYGYTF.

This clone has more than one count but fewer than ten. The chain couples TRBV10-3 to TRBJ1-2, with D perhaps matching TRBD1 (6 bases). Trimming took 2 bases from V and 2 from J, leaving 9 bases between them. CDR3 length: 14 residues. Germline V gives CDR1 ENHRY, CDR2 SYGVKD. The CDR3 region is CAISEGQPNYGYTF. DNA for the CDR3: TGTGCCATCAGTGAGGGACAGCCCAACTATGGCTACACCTTC.

V gene TRBV18 combines with J gene TRBJ1-4, with a possible D match to TRBD1 (5 bases). Trimming cost V 1 base and J 1 base, with 10 bases left between them. The V gene's germline CDR1 is KGHSH and CDR2 LQKENI. The length of the CDR3 is 16 residues. The chain's CDR3 is CASSPHRGGTNEKLFF. DNA for the CDR3: TGTGCCAGCTCACCACATAGGGGTGGAACTAATGAAAAACTGTTTTTT.

The J gene is TRBJ1-1, the V gene TRBV4-1, with D possibly being TRBD1 (5 bases). V lost 4 bases to trimming and J lost 7 bases, with 10 bases between them. The CDR3 length is 12 residues. Germline CDR1 MGHRA, CDR2 YSYEKL. As DNA, the CDR3 is TGCGCCAGCAGCCCCCGCGGGGGTGAAGCTTTCTTT. Encoded protein: CASSPRGGEAFF.

The rearrangement joins TRBV7-8 to TRBJ1-4; D perhaps matches TRBD1 (6 bases). In germline, CDR1 is SGHVS, CDR2 FQNEAQ. The CDR3 is 15 residues long. V lost 4 bases and J lost 1, with 10 bases in between. CDR3: CASSSGRGTNEKLFF. DNA for the CDR3: TGTGCCAGCAGCTCGGGCAGGGGAACTAATGAAAAACTGTTTTTT.

The CDR3 reads CASSFRTGRGYTF. The DNA for the CDR3 is TGTGCCAGCAGCTTCCGGACAGGAAGGGGCTACACCTTC. The chain has TRBV9 and TRBJ1-2; 7 positions agree with TRBD1. After removal of 4 bases from V and 8 bases from J, the junction contained 8 bases not matched to a gene. The V gene's germline CDR1 is SGDLS and CDR2 YYNGEE. The CDR3 spans 13 residues.

This chain connects TRBV28 to TRBJ1-5; 7 bases fit TRBD1. Germline values: CDR1 MDHEN, CDR2 SYDVKM. This CDR3 is built from 16 residues. The V and J ends lost 7 bases and 9 bases, in that order; junction bases with no gene match: 18. The CDR3 DNA reads TGTGCCAGCACCCCCCAGGGGGGACTCCCTCGGCGGCCCCAGCATTTT. It codes for CASTPQGGLPRRPQHF.

This chain joins TRBV29-1 and TRBJ1-1; 11 positions agree with TRBD1. Germline V gene data show CDR1 as SQVTM and CDR2 as ANQGSEA. Trimming cost V 6 bases and J 0 bases; bases outside gene matches: 6. The CDR3 spans 15 residues. CDR3 nucleotides: TGCAGCGTCCCTGGACAGGGGGCGATGAACACTGAAGCTTTCTTT. Residues: CSVPGQGAMNTEAFF.

The rearrangement links TRBV7-2 to TRBJ2-3; D is perhaps TRBD1 (5 bases). The CDR3 has 15 amino acids. CDR1 and CDR2 (germline): SGHTA, FQGNSA. V gave up 5 bases and J gave up 3 bases, with 15 bases separating them. In DNA, the CDR3 is TGTGCCAGCAGCCTCAACCTACCAGGGACAGATACGCAGTATTTT. This sequence encodes CASSLNLPGTDTQYF.

The V gene is TRBV28, the J gene TRBJ1-1; D remains ambiguous. The CDR3 loop spans 11 amino acids. Germline lookup yields CDR1 MDHEN and CDR2 SYDVKM. With 6 bases removed from V and 3 bases from J, the gap between germline ends came to 5 bases. CDR3 nucleotides: TGTGCCAGCAGCCATTACACTGAAGCTTTCTTT. Encoded protein: CASSHYTEAFF.

In its sample, this clone was seen once. The V and J genes are TRBV5-1 and TRBJ1-6; 9 nucleotides match TRBD1. V was pared by 8 bases and J by 5 bases, with 17 bases of the junction left unmatched. This CDR3 spans 18 amino acids. From germline, CDR1 is SGHRS and CDR2 YFSETQ. CDR3 nucleotides: TGCGCCAGTCGGCGGGACAGGGAACCATTAGTAGATAATTCACCCCTCCACTTT. It yields the protein CASRRDREPLVDNSPLHF.

This sequence joins TRBV6-5 and TRBJ2-3; D perhaps matches TRBD2 (5 bases). CDR3 length: 13 amino acids. V gave up 8 bases and J gave up 5 bases, with 14 bases separating them. Germline V gives CDR1 MNHEY, CDR2 SVGAGI. The CDR3, as DNA: TGTGCCAGCGGGAACGGGGTGGGAGATACGCAGTATTTT. It encodes CASGNGVGDTQYF.

This chain links TRBV4-1 with TRBJ2-1; 11 positions match TRBD1. This CDR3 contains 16 residues. Losses at the gene ends were 3 bases for V and 6 bases for J; bases not matched to a gene: 7. The germline CDR1 and CDR2 sequences are MGHRA and YSYEKL. The chain's CDR3 is CASSQSGTGGFNEQFF. CDR3 coding DNA: TGCGCCAGCAGCCAGTCCGGGACAGGGGGTTTCAATGAGCAGTTCTTC.

The chain has TRBV12-3 or TRBV12-4 and TRBJ2-7, with D perhaps TRBD1 (6 bases). The CDR3 covers 13 residues. The ends were cut back, 8 bases at V and 2 bases at J, with 13 bases in the middle. The CDR3, as DNA: TGTGCCAGCCGTCAACAGGGTACCTACGAGCAGTACTTC. This sequence encodes CASRQQGTYEQYF.